The 25 T cell receptor beta chains below come from one sample, sequenced in a study of blood T cells in healthy people across ages. The authors ran a second PCR of about 6 to 11 cycles using a sample-barcoded 5' primer and a J-beta primer mix. TCRdb reprocessed the 5' RACE reads with MiXCR, giving one entry per CDR3 protein. This table has hundreds of thousands of distinct CDR3 sequences, just under 25% appearing once. This sample also appeared in a second study, on T cells of mothers and their children.

The sequenced sample was blood. All receptors derive from a boy aged 5 to 17 in good health.

The chain's CDR3 is CASSQDLWTGGSEQYF. CDR3 bases: TGTGCCAGCAGCCAAGATCTATGGACAGGGGGTTCCGAGCAGTACTTC. The chain recombines TRBV3-1 with TRBJ2-7, with TRBD1 matching 10 bases. CDR1 LGHDT and CDR2 YNNKEL come from the germline V gene (reference sequence). The CDR3 loop spans 16 amino acids. Unmatched junction bases numbered 8, after V lost 0 bases and J lost 6 bases.

The gene calls are TRBV3-1 and TRBJ2-1, with 7 bases aligning to TRBD2. The CDR3 extends over 16 amino acids. The J segment lost 8 bases and the V segment lost 4 bases, leaving 14 bases of the junction unmatched. Germline V gene sequence: CDR1 LGHDT, CDR2 YNNKEL (reference sequence). CDR3 region: CASSPIPGLAGDEQFF. The CDR3, as DNA: TGTGCCAGCAGCCCCATACCGGGGTTAGCGGGCGATGAGCAGTTCTTC.

This clonotype was seen only a few times. The chain links TRBV11-2 to TRBJ2-2; TRBD2 aligns across 7 bases. The CDR3 totals 15 residues. The germline V gene encodes CDR1 SGHAT and CDR2 FQNNGV. Losses at the gene ends were 5 bases for V and 7 bases for J; bases not matched to a gene: 10. DNA of the CDR3: TGTGCCAGCAGCGGGGCGGGAGTGATAATCGGGGAGCTGTTTTTT. The encoded protein is CASSGAGVIIGELFF.

This chain connects TRBV10-3 to TRBJ2-1; the match to TRBD1 covers 7 bases. The length of the CDR3 is 14 residues. Germline trimming cut 4 bases from V and 2 bases from J; bases unmatched to any gene: 2. Germline V gene sequence: CDR1 ENHRY, CDR2 SYGVKD. The CDR3 sequence: CAISGDRAYNEQFF. The CDR3 nucleotides read TGTGCCATCAGTGGAGACAGGGCCTACAATGAGCAGTTCTTC.

The chain has TRBV6-5 and TRBJ2-7; TRBD1 aligns across 9 bases. V dropped 0 bases and J dropped 4; count of bases not matched to a gene: 4. The CDR3 length is 15 residues. Per the germline V gene, CDR1 is MNHEY and CDR2 is SVGAGI. The CDR3 DNA reads as TGTGCCAGCAGTTACTCCGGGACAGGGATTTACGAGCAGTACTTC. Protein: CASSYSGTGIYEQYF.

This chain joins TRBV7-2 and TRBJ2-3; perhaps TRBD1 as D (6 bases). CDR1 and CDR2 from the germline V gene are SGHTA and FQGNSA. Trimming cost V 2 bases and J 4 bases, with 19 bases left between them. The CDR3 is 17 residues long. The CDR3 nucleotides read TGTGCCAGCAGCTTAAAGGTGTTGTTGGGGGCGTCAGATACGCAGTATTTT. Its protein is CASSLKVLLGASDTQYF.

The CDR3 nucleotides are TGCAGCGTGTTGACTAGCGGTATCTACAATGAGCAGTTCTTC. As protein: CSVLTSGIYNEQFF. The chain is built from TRBV29-1 and TRBJ2-5, with 9 nucleotides matching TRBD2. The assigned J gene may be wrong: the sequence end matches TRBJ2-1 better. This CDR3 comprises 14 residues. Germline CDR1 reads SQVTM; CDR2 reads ANQGSEA.

This chain connects TRBV20-1 to TRBJ1-5; TRBD1 matches 7 bases. The trim removed 1 base at V and 0 bases at J, leaving 6 bases unmatched. Germline V gives CDR1 DFQATT, CDR2 SNEGSKA (reference sequence). This CDR3 has 16 amino acids. CDR3 amino acids: CSARGQGPYSNQPQHF. The CDR3, as DNA: TGCAGTGCTAGAGGACAGGGCCCATATAGCAATCAGCCCCAGCATTTT.

The chain recombines TRBV28 with TRBJ1-2, with a possible D match to TRBD1 (5 bases). From germline, CDR1 is MDHEN and CDR2 SYDVKM. The V and J ends lost 2 bases and 4 bases respectively, with 11 bases between them. The CDR3 contains 14 residues. Here the CDR3 reads CASSLQRQSYGYTF. As DNA, the CDR3 is TGTGCCAGCAGTTTACAAAGACAGTCCTATGGCTACACCTTC.

This clonotype was seen more than once but under ten times. The chain combines TRBV6-5 with TRBJ1-2; D is ambiguous. The CDR3 is 15 amino acids. Germline lookup yields CDR1 MNHEY and CDR2 SVGAGI. V was cut by 0 bases and J by 3 bases, with 11 bases left in between. The CDR3 bases are TGTGCCAGCAGTTACTCTGGGAAGTTCGACTATGGCTACACCTTC. Translation: CASSYSGKFDYGYTF.

The chain is built from TRBV7-9 and TRBJ2-5; 14 bases match TRBD2. The DNA matches TRBJ2-1 better at its end, which makes the J call doubtful. The CDR3 is 15 amino acids. The germline CDR1 and CDR2 sequences are SEHNR and FQNEAQ (reference sequence). DNA for the CDR3: TGTGCCAGCAGCCGGACTAGCGGGGGGCGGGATGAGCAGTTCTTC. It is translated as CASSRTSGGRDEQFF.

This chain links TRBV2 with TRBJ1-1, with D perhaps TRBD1 (5 bases). CDR3 length: 15 amino acids. Germline values: CDR1 SNHLY, CDR2 FYNNEI. Between the trimmed V and J ends, which lost 7 bases and 7 bases, there was a span of 22 bases. The CDR3 loop is CASNWGGQPGIEAFF. The CDR3 DNA reads as TGTGCCAGCAACTGGGGGGGTCAACCGGGAATTGAAGCTTTCTTT.

For the CDR3, the DNA is TGTGCCAGCAGTTATGGGACTTTTAACACCGGGGAGCTGTTTTTT. It translates to CASSYGTFNTGELFF. This chain connects TRBV6-5 to TRBJ2-2; TRBD2 is a possible D gene (6 bases). Germline V gene sequence: CDR1 MNHEY, CDR2 SVGAGI. Trimming cost V 3 bases and J 2 bases, with 10 bases left between them. The CDR3 loop spans 15 amino acids.

The rearrangement links TRBV28 to TRBJ2-5; D gene uncertain. V dropped 5 bases and J dropped 1 base, with 11 bases sitting between them. Germline V CDR1 and CDR2: MDHEN, SYDVKM. The CDR3 spans 14 residues. CDR3 nucleotides: TGTGCCAGCAGTCTCCGGCCGTCCCAAGAGACCCAGTACTTC. This translates into CASSLRPSQETQYF.

Only a few counts were recorded for this clonotype. The V call is TRBV28, the J call TRBJ2-5; possibly TRBD1 for D (5 bases). Trimming stripped 3 bases from V and 4 bases from J, with 15 bases between. The CDR3 runs to 15 residues. Looked up from germline, CDR1 is MDHEN and CDR2 is SYDVKM. The CDR3 reads CASSLFARASETQYF. In nucleotides, the CDR3 is TGTGCCAGCAGTTTGTTTGCCAGGGCATCAGAGACCCAGTACTTC.

This clonotype was seen only once. V is TRBV7-3 and J is TRBJ2-1; D not certain. V was shortened by 4 bases and J by 6 bases, with 13 bases between the two germline ends. CDR1 is SGHTA and CDR2 is FQGTGA in the germline V gene. The CDR3 is made up of 14 amino acids. The CDR3 coding sequence is TGTGCCAGCAGCTCAACCGCCCAGAGCAATGAGCAGTTCTTC. This translates into CASSSTAQSNEQFF. The whole variable domain, remainder taken from reference TRBV7-3 and TRBJ2-1, is GAGVSQTPSNKVTEKGKYVELRCDPISGHTALYWYRQSLGQGPEFLIYFQGTGAADDSGLPNDRFFAVRPEGSVSTLKIQRTERGDSAVYLCASSSTAQSNEQFFGPGTRLTVL.

This clonotype was seen more than once but under ten times. In DNA, the CDR3 is TGTGCCAGCAGTTACCCTATGGGGACCCAGTACTTC. It codes for CASSYPMGTQYF. J is TRBJ2-5 and V is TRBV12-3 or TRBV12-4; D is ambiguous. V dropped 4 bases and J dropped 7 bases, with 10 bases sitting between them. The CDR3 is 12 amino acids.

This clonotype was recorded a few times. This chain joins TRBV6-5 and TRBJ2-7; possibly TRBD1 for D (6 bases). V dropped 10 bases and J dropped 2 bases, with 12 bases sitting between them. The CDR3 consists of 12 residues. Germline V gives CDR1 MNHEY, CDR2 SVGAGI. The DNA for the CDR3 is TGTGCCACTACAGGGTATACCTACGAGCAGTACTTC. Its protein product is CATTGYTYEQYF.

The chain links TRBV28 to TRBJ2-7; tentatively, D is TRBD2 (5 bases). There are 15 residues in the CDR3. Per the germline V gene, CDR1 is MDHEN and CDR2 is SYDVKM. With 5 bases removed from V and 2 bases from J, the gap between germline ends came to 16 bases. The CDR3 sequence: CASSLPQEAPYEQYF. CDR3 nucleotide sequence: TGTGCCAGCAGTCTTCCCCAGGAGGCCCCCTACGAGCAGTACTTC.

This clonotype was seen more than once but under ten times. V and J are TRBV12-3 or TRBV12-4 and TRBJ2-1, with 9 bases that match TRBD1. The CDR3 length is 13 residues. V was clipped by 4 bases and J by 12 bases; unmatched bases: 7. The CDR3 coding sequence is TGTGCCAGCAGTTCGGGGACAGGGCTTGGGCAGTTCTTC. Its translation is CASSSGTGLGQFF.

This chain uses TRBV2 with TRBJ2-7, with 8 bases matching TRBD2. With 6 bases clipped from V and 2 bases from J, the junction kept 15 bases outside the gene matches. CDR3 size: 17 residues. Germline loops: CDR1 SNHLY, CDR2 FYNNEI. The CDR3 region has the DNA TGTGCCAGCAGCCCTATCGCCAGCGGGAGAGTCGCCTACGAGCAGTACTTC. Translation gives CASSPIASGRVAYEQYF.

V is TRBV20-1 and J is TRBJ2-5, with D maybe TRBD1 (5 bases). The J call is uncertain, as TRBJ2-1 better fits the DNA end. This CDR3 has 15 amino acids. Germline V gene data show CDR1 as DFQATT and CDR2 as SNEGSKA (reference sequence). The CDR3 DNA is TGCAGTGCTAGAGTTTTGGGGCGGACCTACAATGAGCAGTTCTTC. This codes for CSARVLGRTYNEQFF.

This clonotype was seen more than once but under ten times. This rearrangement joins TRBV27 to TRBJ2-1, with TRBD2 matching 14 bases. Germline lookup yields CDR1 MNHEY and CDR2 SMNVEV (reference sequence). This CDR3 region has 15 residues. V dropped 2 bases and J dropped 8; count of bases not matched to a gene: 2. This chain's CDR3 is CASSLPTSGGDEQFF. As DNA, the CDR3 is TGTGCCAGCAGTTTACCGACTAGCGGGGGGGATGAGCAGTTCTTC.

The chain is built from TRBV5-1 and TRBJ2-4, with D tentatively TRBD2 (6 bases). The germline gives CDR1 SGHRS, CDR2 YFSETQ. Between the trimmed V and J ends, which lost 0 bases and 5 bases, there was a span of 15 bases. The CDR3 has 16 amino acids. This chain's CDR3 is CASSLVGGTTENIQYF. CDR3 sequence (DNA): TGCGCCAGCAGCTTGGTTGGCGGGACGACGGAAAACATTCAGTACTTC.

The V and J genes are TRBV5-6 and TRBJ2-3; D is uncertain. The CDR3 is 16 amino acids. Trimming took 2 bases from V and 2 from J, leaving 15 bases between them. Looked up from germline, CDR1 is SGHDT and CDR2 is YYEEEE. The DNA for the CDR3 is TGTGCCAGCAGCTTAATCGGTGCCTACCTCACAGATACGCAGTATTTT. Protein product: CASSLIGAYLTDTQYF.